This T cell receptor beta chain was captured by sequencing in a study of blood T cell repertoires in COVID-19. Overall study context: From T cells, B-cell-depleted T cells, or PBMCs came the material, which was cDNA or gDNA.

Trimming pared 6 bases from V and 2 bases from J, leaving 14 bases between. CDR1 and CDR2 (germline): SNHLY, FYNNEI. The CDR3 extends over 14 amino acids. Original analysis: The assay estimated nucleated cells by amplifying reference gene primers. Using immunoSEQ multiplex PCR, the repertoire was profiled, and TCRdb retains in-frame clones only, with some absent. V and J calls plus clone size are reproduced from that table; the DNA served to infer D and trimming. The repertoire holds about 58,000 clones, with just under 90% as singletons. The TCR comes from a man aged 55 to 70 with acute or convalescent COVID-19. The sample comprised peripheral blood. The genes are TRBV2 and TRBJ2-7; D perhaps matches TRBD2 (5 bases). In DNA form, the CDR3 reads TGTGCCAGCAGGATGAGAGGGTCGACCTACGAGCAGTACTTC. Translated: CASRMRGSTYEQYF.